One sample yielded the 12 T cell receptor beta chains listed below, sequenced in a study of T cells in Graves' hyperthyroidism and ophthalmopathy. TCR beta CDR3 regions were amplified from RNA transcripts. Using the HTBI primer set, a first-round RT-PCR was run on the TCR CDR3. TCRdb re-called the multiplex PCR reads through MiXCR, storing one row per CDR3 protein. This repertoire shows about 420,000 distinct CDR3 sequences, 15% to 18% found once; its top ten account for 14%. The sample was blood. These receptors were taken from a woman in her late teens or twenties with Graves' hyperthyroidism.

This clonotype showed up many times. V usage is TRBV28 and J usage is TRBJ2-1, with 10 nucleotides matching TRBD1. The CDR3 runs to 15 residues. Germline lookup yields CDR1 MDHEN and CDR2 SYDVKM. Germline trimming cut 5 bases from V and 15 bases from J; bases unmatched to any gene: 16. The chain's CDR3 is CASSLGGQGTPAPFF. The CDR3 DNA reads TGTGCCAGCAGTCTTGGGGGACAGGGGACGCCCGCGCCGTTCTTC.

This clonotype turned up a few times. The J gene is TRBJ2-3, the V gene TRBV6-5; 10 positions match TRBD2. CDR3 size: 19 residues. Germline V gene sequence: CDR1 MNHEY, CDR2 SVGAGI. J gave up 6 bases and V 2 bases, and 17 bases lay outside the gene matches. The CDR3 is CASSYGALESSGSDDTQYF. CDR3 DNA sequence: TGTGCCAGCAGTTACGGAGCCTTAGAGTCTAGCGGGAGTGACGATACGCAGTATTTT.

The rearrangement links TRBV6-1 to TRBJ2-7, with 10 nucleotides matching TRBD1. CDR1 MNHNS and CDR2 SASEGT come from the germline V gene. The V gene end was trimmed by 6 bases and the J gene end by 3 bases; junction bases not matched to a gene: 11. CDR3 length equals 16 residues. CDR3 sequence reads: CASRQKDRGTIYEQYF. The DNA of the CDR3 is TGTGCCAGCAGACAGAAGGACAGGGGGACTATCTACGAGCAGTACTTC.

The rearrangement joins TRBV4-1 to TRBJ1-2; no firm D call. Trimming pared 4 bases from V and 1 base from J, leaving 7 bases between. This CDR3 is 13 amino acids long. From germline, CDR1 is MGHRA and CDR2 YSYEKL. This CDR3 reads CASSRAGNYGYTF. The DNA of the CDR3 is TGCGCCAGCAGCCGGGCGGGTAACTATGGCTACACCTTC.

J is TRBJ2-5 and V is TRBV7-9; D uncertain. The CDR3 totals 15 residues. Looked up from germline, CDR1 is SEHNR and CDR2 is FQNEAQ (reference sequence). Trimming pared 5 bases from V and 5 bases from J, leaving 18 bases between. The CDR3 here is CASSPPEPPMETQYF. The CDR3 DNA is TGTGCCAGCAGCCCACCGGAGCCCCCCATGGAGACCCAGTACTTC.

The gene calls are TRBV7-2 and TRBJ1-2, with D hard to call. With 1 base removed from V and 8 bases from J, the gap between germline ends came to 8 bases. Germline lookup yields CDR1 SGHTA and CDR2 FQGNSA. CDR3 length: 12 residues. The CDR3 DNA reads TGTGCCAGCAGCTTAGGGGGTATCGGCTACACCTTC. Its protein product is CASSLGGIGYTF.

In this sample, this clonotype turned up a few times. The CDR3 sequence is CASSPGLGERTYEQYF. The CDR3 bases are TGTGCCAGCAGCCCAGGGTTGGGGGAGAGGACCTACGAGCAGTACTTC. This rearrangement joins TRBV11-2 to TRBJ2-7, with D perhaps assigned TRBD1 or TRBD2 (5 bases each). V lost 5 bases and J 2 bases, leaving 19 bases between the germline ends. The CDR3 is made up of 16 amino acids. Germline-derived CDR1 and CDR2 are SGHAT and FQNNGV.

This clonotype has more than one count but fewer than ten. This chain links TRBV5-1 with TRBJ2-7; the D gene is possibly TRBD2 (6 bases). This CDR3 is built from 17 residues. The germline gives CDR1 SGHRS, CDR2 YFSETQ. The V end was cut by 0 bases, the J end by 5 bases, with 21 bases between. CDR3 protein: CASSLASGAGWGDEQYF. CDR3 coding DNA: TGCGCCAGCAGCTTGGCTTCGGGAGCAGGGTGGGGGGACGAGCAGTACTTC.

This clonotype came up a few times. V is TRBV24-1 and J is TRBJ2-7; weak D call: TRBD2 (7 bases). This CDR3 has 15 residues. V shed 4 bases and J shed 2 bases, with 14 bases lying between them. Germline V gene lookup returns CDR1 KGHDR and CDR2 SFDVKD. The CDR3 here is CATSDPSGGPYEQYF. As DNA, the CDR3 is TGTGCCACCAGTGACCCTTCGGGGGGCCCCTACGAGCAGTACTTC.

The V call is TRBV6-2 or TRBV6-3, the J call TRBJ2-1; maybe TRBD2 (7 bases). V lost 5 bases and J lost 8, with 22 bases in between. The CDR3 runs 16 residues. The germline V gene has CDR1 MNHEY and CDR2 SVGEGT. CDR3 coding DNA: TGTGCCAGCAGTCCACCGAGGGGGGGGCGAGGGGATGAGCAGTTCTTC. Its protein product is CASSPPRGGRGDEQFF.

Concerning this clonotype: The junction shows a germline mismatch at one end, possibly a read error. The chain has TRBV7-6 and TRBJ1-1; TRBD1 is a possible D gene (5 bases). The CDR3 has 16 amino acids. The germline V gene encodes CDR1 SGHVS and CDR2 FNYEAQ. CDR3 sequence (DNA): TGTGCCAGCAGCCTAGCCATGGGGGGGTTGCACACTGAAGCTTTCTTT. Translation: CASSLAMGGLHTEAFF.

This clonotype appeared many times. This chain joins TRBV5-1 and TRBJ2-1; 7 bases match TRBD2. The CDR3 covers 16 residues. With 5 bases clipped from V and 0 bases from J, the junction kept 8 bases outside the gene matches. Germline V gene data show CDR1 as SGHRS and CDR2 as YFSETQ. The CDR3 DNA reads as TGCGCCAGCAGTACGGGACTAACCAACTCCTACAATGAGCAGTTCTTC. It is translated as CASSTGLTNSYNEQFF.